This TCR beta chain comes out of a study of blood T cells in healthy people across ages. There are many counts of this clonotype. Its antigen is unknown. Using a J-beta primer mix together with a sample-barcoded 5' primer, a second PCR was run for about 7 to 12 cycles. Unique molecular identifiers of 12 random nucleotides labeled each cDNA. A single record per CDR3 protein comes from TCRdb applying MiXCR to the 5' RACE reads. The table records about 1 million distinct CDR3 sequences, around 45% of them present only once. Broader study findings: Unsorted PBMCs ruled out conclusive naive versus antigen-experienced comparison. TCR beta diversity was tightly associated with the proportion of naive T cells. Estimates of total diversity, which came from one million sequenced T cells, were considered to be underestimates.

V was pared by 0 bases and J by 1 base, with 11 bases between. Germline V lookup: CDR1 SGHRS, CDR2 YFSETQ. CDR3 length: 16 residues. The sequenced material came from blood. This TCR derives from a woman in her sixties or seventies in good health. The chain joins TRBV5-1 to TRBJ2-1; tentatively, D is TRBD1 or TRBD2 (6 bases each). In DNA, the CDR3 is TGCGCCAGCAGCTTGGGGGGGGCGAGGTCCTACAATGAGCAGTTCTTC. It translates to CASSLGGARSYNEQFF.